This T cell receptor beta chain originates from a study of CD8 T cells in ankylosing spondylitis. A few counts support this clonotype. Its antigen is still unknown. By quantitative 5'-RACE with molecular barcodes, the TCR beta libraries were made. TCRdb reprocessed the 5' RACE reads with MiXCR, giving one entry per CDR3 protein. The sample yields more than 110,000 distinct CDR3 sequences, roughly 7.7% seen once. Findings of the study overall: According to the report, clones linked to the disease were significantly enriched in matched synovial fluid samples taken from ankylosing spondylitis patients. Reports of some motif variants in reactive arthritis synovial fluid and blood predate this one.

Germline V gene lookup returns CDR1 SGHDN and CDR2 FVKESK. The CDR3 is 18 amino acids. Trimming pared 4 bases from V and 2 bases from J, leaving 18 bases between. Source material: synovial fluid, either unsorted or a sorted T cell fraction (not recorded which). The chain uses TRBV14 and TRBJ2-6; D is unclear. The source of this sequence is a male donor with ankylosing spondylitis. CDR3 residues: CASSPRTLRRPGANVLTF. The CDR3 DNA sequence: TGTGCCAGCAGCCCTAGGACGCTCCGACGGCCTGGGGCCAACGTCCTGACTTTC.